These 28 T cell receptor beta chains were all obtained from the same sample, sequenced in a study of untreated major depressive disorder. The protocol was immunoSEQ multiplex PCR, while the TCRdb copy is restricted to in-frame clones and leaves out a portion. The data hold approximately 20,000 clones, with approximately 92% observed a single time. Specimen: CD4+ T cells from PBMCs. These TCRs come from a man younger than 40 in good health.

The V gene is TRBV2, the J gene TRBJ1-1; TRBD1 is a possible D gene (5 bases). CDR3 length: 11 residues. Between the trimmed V and J ends, which lost 7 bases and 7 bases, there was a span of 10 bases. Per germline, CDR1 SNHLY and CDR2 FYNNEI. CDR3: CASKGNGEAFF. The CDR3 coding sequence is TGTGCCAGCAAGGGGAACGGTGAAGCTTTCTTT.

This clone was seen a single time. The gene calls are TRBV19 and TRBJ1-3; D may be TRBD1 (6 bases). Germline CDR1 reads LNHDA; CDR2 reads SQIVND (reference sequence). The CDR3 is 16 amino acids. V lost 4 bases and J lost 0, with 13 bases in between. Here the CDR3 DNA reads TGTGCCAGTAGTAGGGGGCTGGGATCCTCTGGAAACACCATATATTTT. Its translation is CASSRGLGSSGNTIYF. Full variable domain (outside the CDR3, taken from reference TRBV19 and TRBJ1-3): DGGITQSPKYLFRKEGQNVTLSCEQNLNHDAMYWYRQDPGQGLRLIYYSQIVNDFQKGDIAEGYSVSREKKESFPLTVTSAQKNPTAFYLCASSRGLGSSGNTIYFGEGSWLTVV.

The chain carries TRBV5-6 and TRBJ2-2, with 9 bases fitting TRBD2. This CDR3 region has 15 residues. CDR1 and CDR2 from the germline V gene are SGHDT and YYEEEE. With V trimmed by 7 bases and J by 5 bases, 9 bases remained unmatched. This chain's CDR3 is CASVLSGRGTGELFF. The CDR3 region has the DNA TGTGCCAGCGTTCTTAGCGGGAGAGGGACCGGGGAGCTGTTTTTT.

V usage is TRBV27 and J usage is TRBJ1-1; D is possibly TRBD1 (5 bases). The CDR3 is 13 amino acids. The V end lost 5 bases, the J end lost 6 bases, and 13 bases lay between the germline ends. The V gene's germline CDR1 is MNHEY and CDR2 SMNVEV (reference sequence). The CDR3 bases are TGTGCCAGCAGTCGTAAACAGGAGGCTGAAGCTTTCTTT. Its translation: CASSRKQEAEAFF.

The chain has TRBV30 and TRBJ2-3; D gene ambiguous. CDR1 and CDR2 (germline): GTSNPN, SVGIG (reference sequence). The V gene lost 2 bases and the J gene lost 0 bases, with 15 bases spanning the gap. The CDR3 is made up of 16 amino acids. The CDR3 DNA reads as TGTGCCTGGAGTCCCGTGGCGACTTGGAGCACAGATACGCAGTATTTT. This translates into CAWSPVATWSTDTQYF.

The chain has TRBV5-6 and TRBJ1-5, with a weak D call TRBD1 (5 bases). V lost 0 bases and J 1 base, leaving 5 bases between the germline ends. Germline assignment: CDR1 SGHDT and CDR2 YYEEEE. This CDR3 region has 14 residues. In nucleotides, the CDR3 is TGTGCCAGCAGCTTGGGGGGGAGCAATCAGCCCCAGCATTTT. Its translation is CASSLGGSNQPQHF.

The chain carries TRBV7-9 and TRBJ2-7; possibly TRBD1 for D (6 bases). The CDR3 sequence is 16 residues long. Trimming took 4 bases from V and 3 from J, leaving 19 bases between them. CDR1 and CDR2 (germline): SEHNR, FQNEAQ (reference sequence). In DNA, the CDR3 is TGTGCCAGCAGCTCCAATATGTTCAGGGGCCGCTACGAGCAGTACTTC. It yields the protein CASSSNMFRGRYEQYF. Filled out from reference TRBV7-9 and TRBJ2-7, the complete variable domain reads DTGVSQNPRHKITKRGQNVTFRCDPISEHNRLYWYRQTLGQGPEFLTYFQNEAQLEKSRLLSDRFSAERPKGSFSTLEIQRTEQGDSAMYLCASSSNMFRGRYEQYFGPGTRLTVT.

This clone occurred once. The gene calls are TRBV5-4 and TRBJ2-3; D perhaps matches TRBD2 (6 bases). This CDR3 region has 14 residues. Trimming pared 4 bases from V and 0 bases from J, leaving 9 bases between. CDR1 is SGHNT, CDR2 YYREEE, per germline (reference sequence). As DNA, the CDR3 is TGTGCCAGCAGCCCGGGACTTAGCACAGATACGCAGTATTTT. This encodes CASSPGLSTDTQYF.

This chain links TRBV7-2 with TRBJ1-1; TRBD1 is a possible D gene (5 bases). From germline, CDR1 is SGHTA and CDR2 FQGNSA. Trimming took 6 bases from V and 6 from J, leaving 17 bases between them. The CDR3 sequence is 14 residues long. The CDR3 region has the DNA TGTGCCAGCAGTCCAAACCGCAGGGACTCTGAAGCTTTCTTT. It yields the protein CASSPNRRDSEAFF.

V and J are TRBV5-1 and TRBJ2-1; 10 bases align to TRBD2. The CDR3 covers 17 residues. V was pared by 3 bases and J by 3 bases, with 9 bases of the junction left unmatched. Germline V CDR1 and CDR2: SGHRS, YFSETQ. DNA of the CDR3: TGCGCCAGCAGCTCCTCAGCGGGAGGGCCGTTCTACAATGAGCAGTTCTTC. It codes for CASSSSAGGPFYNEQFF. The whole variable domain, remainder taken from reference TRBV5-1 and TRBJ2-1, is KAGVTQTPRYLIKTRGQQVTLSCSPISGHRSVSWYQQTPGQGLQFLFEYFSETQRNKGNFPGRFSGRQFSNSRSEMNVSTLELGDSALYLCASSSSAGGPFYNEQFFGPGTRLTVL.

This sequence joins TRBV10-3 and TRBJ1-1; D unresolved. The CDR3 consists of 12 residues. Trimming cost V 5 bases and J 1 base, with 5 bases left between them. Germline lookup yields CDR1 ENHRY and CDR2 SYGVKD. CDR3 amino acids: CAISRGNTEAFF. In DNA, the CDR3 is TGTGCCATCAGTCGGGGGAACACTGAAGCTTTCTTT.

This chain connects TRBV5-4 to TRBJ1-1; D gene ambiguous. The CDR3 extends over 17 amino acids. Germline-derived CDR1 and CDR2 are SGHNT and YYREEE (reference sequence). Trimming pared 3 bases from V and 1 base from J, leaving 19 bases between. This CDR3 reads CASSSPWNGRENTEAFF. CDR3 nucleotides: TGTGCCAGCAGCTCACCCTGGAACGGACGGGAGAACACTGAAGCTTTCTTT.

In this sample, this clone turned up once. The V and J genes are TRBV27 and TRBJ1-1; tentatively, D is TRBD1 (6 bases). Looked up from germline, CDR1 is MNHEY and CDR2 is SMNVEV (reference sequence). Trimming took off 5 bases at V and 4 bases at J, with 17 bases between the two ends. CDR3 length equals 15 residues. Here the CDR3 DNA reads TGTGCCAGCAGTGACCCGGGGGCCGGGAGCACTGAAGCTTTCTTT. Amino acid sequence: CASSDPGAGSTEAFF.

The chain uses TRBV5-4 and TRBJ1-1, with D possibly being TRBD1 (6 bases). From germline, CDR1 is SGHNT and CDR2 YYREEE (reference sequence). CDR3 length equals 14 residues. Trimming stripped 4 bases from V and 3 bases from J, with 13 bases between. The CDR3 DNA reads as TGTGCCAGCAGCGAGGGACACCGATACACTGAAGCTTTCTTT. Protein product: CASSEGHRYTEAFF. Complete variable domain (other parts from reference TRBV5-4 and TRBJ1-1): ETGVTQSPTHLIKTRGQQVTLRCSSQSGHNTVSWYQQALGQGPQFIFQYYREEENGRGNFPPRFSGLQFPNYSSELNVNALELDDSALYLCASSEGHRYTEAFFGQGTRLTVV.

The V and J genes are TRBV6-5 and TRBJ2-7; D perhaps matches TRBD1 (6 bases). Trimming stripped 5 bases from V and 9 bases from J, with 23 bases between. Germline values: CDR1 MNHEY, CDR2 SVGAGI. This CDR3 spans 15 amino acids. CDR3 in amino acids: CASSRAGDGILRQYF. CDR3 sequence (DNA): TGTGCCAGCAGTAGGGCAGGGGACGGAATTCTGAGGCAGTACTTC.

This chain joins TRBV6-1 and TRBJ1-3; D is ambiguous. Germline V CDR1 and CDR2: MNHNS, SASEGT. CDR3 length equals 12 residues. V was cut by 6 bases and J by 5 bases, with 8 bases left in between. CDR3 in DNA: TGTGCCAGCAGGGAGCCGAGAAACACCATATATTTT. This sequence encodes CASREPRNTIYF.

The chain is built from TRBV28 and TRBJ2-7; D tentatively reads TRBD1 or TRBD2 (6 bases each). V lost 6 bases and J 9 bases, leaving 21 bases between the germline ends. The germline CDR1 and CDR2 sequences are MDHEN and SYDVKM. The CDR3 covers 14 residues. CDR3 DNA: TGTGCCAGCAGGGATGCAGGGGACTGGGTGGGGCAGTACTTC. Protein sequence: CASRDAGDWVGQYF. Together with reference TRBV28 and TRBJ2-7, the CDR3 gives the full variable domain: DVKVTQSSRYLVKRTGEKVFLECVQDMDHENMFWYRQDPGLGLRLIYFSYDVKMKEKGDIPEGYSVSREKKERFSLILESASTNQTSMYLCASRDAGDWVGQYFGPGTRLTVT.

V usage is TRBV6-5 and J usage is TRBJ1-3; D might be TRBD1 (6 bases). Germline-derived CDR1 and CDR2 are MNHEY and SVGAGI. CDR3 length: 15 residues. V gave up 0 bases and J gave up 4 bases, with 10 bases separating them. CDR3 protein: CASSYSGGYGNTIYF. The CDR3 nucleotides read TGTGCCAGCAGTTACTCAGGGGGTTACGGAAACACCATATATTTT.

V is TRBV5-4 and J is TRBJ1-1, with TRBD1 matching over 8 bases. Germline assignment: CDR1 SGHNT and CDR2 YYREEE (reference sequence). J was trimmed by 6 bases and V by 3 bases; bases with no gene match: 13. The CDR3 is made up of 16 amino acids. This chain's CDR3 is CASSSTPDRGRPEAFF. For the CDR3, the DNA is TGTGCCAGCAGCTCAACCCCTGACAGGGGTAGACCTGAAGCTTTCTTT.

The chain is built from TRBV9 and TRBJ2-2; 11 bases fit TRBD2. Trimming cost V 4 bases and J 6 bases; bases outside gene matches: 8. This CDR3 region has 16 residues. From germline, CDR1 is SGDLS and CDR2 YYNGEE. The CDR3 DNA reads TGTGCCAGCAGCACCCGGATAGCGGGAGGGGCCGGGGAGCTGTTTTTT. Translation gives CASSTRIAGGAGELFF. Looking up the rest from reference TRBV9 and TRBJ2-2 gives the full variable domain: DSGVTQTPKHLITATGQRVTLRCSPRSGDLSVYWYQQSLDQGLQFLIQYYNGEERAKGNILERFSAQQFPDLHSELNLSSLELGDSALYFCASSTRIAGGAGELFFGEGSRLTVL.

The rearrangement links TRBV7-7 to TRBJ2-2; 8 bases fit TRBD1. This CDR3 has 15 amino acids. Per the germline V gene, CDR1 is SSHAT and CDR2 is FNYEAQ (reference sequence). V dropped 5 bases and J dropped 6; count of bases not matched to a gene: 8. CDR3: CASSNRTGIPGELFF. In DNA, the CDR3 is TGTGCCAGCAGCAACAGGACAGGGATACCCGGGGAGCTGTTTTTT.

The chain combines TRBV7-6 with TRBJ1-3; D is perhaps TRBD1 (6 bases). V lost 5 bases, J lost 1 base, and 12 bases lay in between. CDR1 and CDR2 (germline): SGHVS, FNYEAQ. The CDR3 is 15 residues long. In nucleotides, the CDR3 is TGTGCCAGCAGCCCAGGGGCCCCTTCTGGAAACACCATATATTTT. This codes for CASSPGAPSGNTIYF.

The chain employs TRBV5-1 and TRBJ2-5, with 8 positions matching TRBD2. J lost 4 bases, V lost 4 bases, and 9 bases had no gene match. CDR1 is SGHRS and CDR2 is YFSETQ in the germline V gene. CDR3 size: 15 residues. The CDR3 DNA is TGCGCCAGCAGCGCTTCCGGGACTAGAGGAGAGACCCAGTACTTC. Its translation is CASSASGTRGETQYF.

The gene calls are TRBV5-1 and TRBJ1-3, with D possibly TRBD1 on 6 matching bases. Germline V gene sequence: CDR1 SGHRS, CDR2 YFSETQ. The V and J ends lost 10 bases and 1 base respectively, with 12 bases between them. The CDR3 sequence is 13 residues long. The CDR3 DNA sequence: TGCGCCTCCGGGGGGGCGTCTGGAAACACCATATATTTT. This gives the protein CASGGASGNTIYF.

The chain combines TRBV9 with TRBJ2-5, with 15 bases identical to TRBD2. The trim removed 3 bases at V and 5 bases at J, leaving 5 bases unmatched. Germline V gene sequence: CDR1 SGDLS, CDR2 YYNGEE. The CDR3 has 16 residues. The CDR3 DNA is TGTGCCAGCAGCGCGGGGACTAGCGGGAGGCGGGAGACCCAGTACTTC. It yields the protein CASSAGTSGRRETQYF.

The chain couples TRBV30 to TRBJ1-2; TRBD1 matches 12 bases. Germline values: CDR1 GTSNPN, CDR2 SVGIG (reference sequence). With V trimmed by 3 bases and J by 3 bases, 5 bases remained unmatched. This CDR3 comprises 15 residues. The CDR3 nucleotides read TGTGCCTGGAGGACCGGGACAGGGGGCTACTATGGCTACACCTTC. As protein: CAWRTGTGGYYGYTF.

J is TRBJ1-3 and V is TRBV29-1; D remains ambiguous. The CDR3 contains 12 residues. Per the germline V gene, CDR1 is SQVTM and CDR2 is ANQGSEA. V gave up 5 bases and J gave up 0 bases, with 5 bases separating them. The CDR3 sequence is CSVLTSGNTIYF. CDR3 bases: TGCAGCGTTTTAACCTCTGGAAACACCATATATTTT.

This chain links TRBV4-2 with TRBJ1-2; D might be TRBD1 (6 bases). This CDR3 contains 15 residues. Trimming took off 0 bases at V and 2 bases at J, with 10 bases between the two ends. Germline V gives CDR1 LGHNA, CDR2 YNFKEQ. CDR3 sequence reads: CASSQEGQQNYGYTF. Here the CDR3 DNA reads TGTGCCAGCAGCCAAGAGGGACAACAGAACTATGGCTACACCTTC.